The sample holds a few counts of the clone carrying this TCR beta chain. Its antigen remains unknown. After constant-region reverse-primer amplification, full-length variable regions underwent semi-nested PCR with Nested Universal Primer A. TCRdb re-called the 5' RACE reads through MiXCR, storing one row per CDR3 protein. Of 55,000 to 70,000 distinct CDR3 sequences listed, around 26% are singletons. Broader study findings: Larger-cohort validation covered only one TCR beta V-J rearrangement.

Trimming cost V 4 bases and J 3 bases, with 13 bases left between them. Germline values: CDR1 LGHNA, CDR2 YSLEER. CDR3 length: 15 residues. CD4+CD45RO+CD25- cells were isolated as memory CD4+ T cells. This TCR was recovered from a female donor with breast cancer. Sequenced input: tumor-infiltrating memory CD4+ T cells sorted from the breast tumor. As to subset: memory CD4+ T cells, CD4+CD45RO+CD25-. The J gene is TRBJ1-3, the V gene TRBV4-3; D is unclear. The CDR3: CASSLDPDGGNTIYF. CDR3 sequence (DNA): TGCGCCAGCAGCCTCGATCCGGACGGTGGAAACACCATATATTTT.